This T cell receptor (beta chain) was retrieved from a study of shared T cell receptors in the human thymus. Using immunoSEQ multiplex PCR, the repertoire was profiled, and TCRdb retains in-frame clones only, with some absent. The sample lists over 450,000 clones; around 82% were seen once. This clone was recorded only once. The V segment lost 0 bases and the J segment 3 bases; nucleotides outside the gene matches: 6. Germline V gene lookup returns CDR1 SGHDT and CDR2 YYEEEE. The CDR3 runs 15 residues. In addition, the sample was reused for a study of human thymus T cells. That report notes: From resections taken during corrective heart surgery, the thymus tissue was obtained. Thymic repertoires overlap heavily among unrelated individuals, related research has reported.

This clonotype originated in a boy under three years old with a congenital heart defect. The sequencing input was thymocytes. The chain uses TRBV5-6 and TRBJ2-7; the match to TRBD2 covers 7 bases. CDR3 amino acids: CASSLGGLPLYEQYF. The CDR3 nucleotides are TGTGCCAGCAGCTTGGGGGGACTACCCCTCTACGAGCAGTACTTC.